The 20 T cell receptor beta chains reported below all come from one sample, sequenced in a study of CD8+ T cells in alopecia areata. Extracted RNA was reverse transcribed, and the resulting cDNA served as sequencing template. Clones were sequenced by immunoSEQ multiplex PCR, and TCRdb holds only the in-frame ones, with some missing. Altogether around 140,000 clones are present, approximately 48% being singletons, with the ten largest covering around 20%. Source: CD8+ T cells sorted from blood, taken at week 0. The receptors originated from a human donor with alopecia areata.

This clone is medium-sized by share. The genes are TRBV5-1 and TRBJ2-5; 7 bases line up with TRBD1. CDR1 is SGHRS and CDR2 is YFSETQ in the germline V gene. Unmatched junction bases numbered 10, after V lost 3 bases and J lost 5 bases. This CDR3 contains 15 residues. DNA for the CDR3: TGCGCCAGCAGCTCGCCCACAGGGGTTGAGGAGACCCAGTACTTC. This codes for CASSSPTGVEETQYF.

Comments on this clone: The same CDR3 arises from other DNA sequences in this sample as well. The chain is built from TRBV27 and TRBJ2-7; a weak D match, TRBD1 (6 bases). The CDR3 runs to 13 residues. Looked up from germline, CDR1 is MNHEY and CDR2 is SMNVEV (reference sequence). V lost 6 bases to trimming and J lost 1 base, with 10 bases between them. The CDR3 DNA reads as TGTGCCAGCAGCCGGGACATTTCCTACGAGCAGTACTTC. The encoded protein is CASSRDISYEQYF.

The genes are TRBV30 and TRBJ1-1; D may be TRBD1 (6 bases). CDR1 GTSNPN and CDR2 SVGIG come from the germline V gene (reference sequence). This CDR3 spans 16 amino acids. With 0 bases removed from V and 0 bases from J, the gap between germline ends came to 14 bases. CDR3: CAWSVGFGGLNTEAFF. The CDR3 nucleotides are TGTGCCTGGAGTGTAGGGTTCGGGGGCTTGAACACTGAAGCTTTCTTT.

The table lists this clone with a few counts. This rearrangement joins TRBV7-8 to TRBJ1-2; TRBD1 might be the D (6 bases). Germline values: CDR1 SGHVS, CDR2 FQNEAQ. V lost 8 bases to trimming and J lost 5 bases, with 18 bases between them. The CDR3 is 14 amino acids. The CDR3 DNA sequence: TGTGCCAGCTCCCCCGTCGGGGGCGCTTATGGCTACACCTTC. It yields the protein CASSPVGGAYGYTF.

This chain links TRBV15 with TRBJ2-5; 9 positions agree with TRBD1. J was trimmed by 2 bases and V by 3 bases; bases with no gene match: 4. The CDR3 covers 15 residues. Germline V gene sequence: CDR1 LNHNV, CDR2 YYDKDF (reference sequence). This CDR3 reads CATSSEDRGQETQYF. CDR3 in DNA: TGTGCCACCAGCAGCGAAGACAGGGGGCAAGAGACCCAGTACTTC.

The sample holds one count of this clone. This chain links TRBV30 with TRBJ1-2; weak D call: TRBD1 (6 bases). Trimming shortened V by 5 bases and J by 1 base, and 20 bases separated the two germline ends. Germline V gene sequence: CDR1 GTSNPN, CDR2 SVGIG (reference sequence). The CDR3 covers 16 residues. The CDR3 DNA reads as TGTGCCTGGTGCTTTCTGGACAGCCCGTTTAACTATGGCTACACCTTC. Its translation: CAWCFLDSPFNYGYTF.

The CDR3 nucleotides read TGTGCCAGCAGTTACAGGGGGCGAGAGACCCAGTACTTC. Its translation: CASSYRGRETQYF. This chain joins TRBV7-6 and TRBJ2-5; 9 bases align to TRBD1. Germline-derived CDR1 and CDR2 are SGHVS and FNYEAQ. The CDR3 loop spans 13 amino acids. Trimming cost V 6 bases and J 4 bases; bases outside gene matches: 3.

The sample holds a few counts of this clone. This chain uses TRBV5-1 with TRBJ1-1, with unresolved D. The germline V and J ends were trimmed by 0 bases and 0 bases, with 12 bases remaining between them. The CDR3 loop spans 16 amino acids. The germline V gene encodes CDR1 SGHRS and CDR2 YFSETQ. CDR3 nucleotides: TGCGCCAGCAGCTTGGAGGGTATGATCCTGAACACTGAAGCTTTCTTT. Translating it yields CASSLEGMILNTEAFF. Filled out from reference TRBV5-1 and TRBJ1-1, the complete variable domain reads KAGVTQTPRYLIKTRGQQVTLSCSPISGHRSVSWYQQTPGQGLQFLFEYFSETQRNKGNFPGRFSGRQFSNSRSEMNVSTLELGDSALYLCASSLEGMILNTEAFFGQGTRLTVV.

This chain links TRBV15 with TRBJ2-7; TRBD2 aligns across 8 bases. Trimming cost V 5 bases and J 6 bases; bases outside gene matches: 9. The CDR3 runs 14 residues. Germline V lookup: CDR1 LNHNV, CDR2 YYDKDF (reference sequence). The CDR3 DNA follows: TGTGCCACCAGCCCCACAGCGGGGGCTCTCGAGCAGTACTTC. Its translation is CATSPTAGALEQYF.

This chain uses TRBV7-8 with TRBJ2-2; D may be TRBD1 or TRBD2 (5 bases each). The CDR3 is 15 residues long. Trimming pared 3 bases from V and 1 base from J, leaving 9 bases between. Germline assignment: CDR1 SGHVS and CDR2 FQNEAQ. The CDR3 here is CASSLGRLNTGELFF. For the CDR3, the DNA is TGTGCCAGCAGCTTGGGACGGCTGAACACCGGGGAGCTGTTTTTT.

The chain is built from TRBV6-5 and TRBJ2-5; D unresolved. The CDR3 has 11 residues. Trimming left V 6 bases short and J 5 bases short, with 7 bases between. Germline V lookup: CDR1 MNHEY, CDR2 SVGAGI. The CDR3 coding sequence is TGTGCCAGCAGCACCGGTGAGACCCAGTACTTC. It is translated as CASSTGETQYF.

The V gene is TRBV29-1, the J gene TRBJ2-7, with 8 bases aligning to TRBD1. The CDR3 runs 13 residues. Germline V gene sequence: CDR1 SQVTM, CDR2 ANQGSEA. V lost 6 bases, J lost 3 bases, and 7 bases stayed unmatched. CDR3 DNA sequence: TGCAGCGTCTTGACAGGGGCTCACTACGAGCAGTACTTC. Its translation: CSVLTGAHYEQYF.

In its sample, this clone was seen a few times. This chain connects TRBV12-5 to TRBJ2-2; D is ambiguous. The CDR3 is 14 residues long. Germline CDR1 LGHNT, CDR2 FRNRAP. V was shortened by 2 bases and J by 5 bases, with 9 bases between the two germline ends. The CDR3 DNA reads TGTGCTAGTGGTTTGCCAGGTTGGACCGGGGAGCTGTTTTTT. This translates into CASGLPGWTGELFF.

V and J are TRBV29-1 and TRBJ1-2; D may be TRBD1 (5 bases). V was trimmed by 5 bases and J by 2 bases, leaving 9 bases between them. From germline, CDR1 is SQVTM and CDR2 ANQGSEA. The CDR3 has 12 residues. CDR3 bases: TGCAGCGTTCGAGACAGAAACTATGGCTACACCTTC. It codes for CSVRDRNYGYTF.

V is TRBV6-1 and J is TRBJ2-7, with 8 bases matching TRBD1. V lost 2 bases and J lost 4; bases outside the gene matches: 10. The CDR3 totals 16 residues. CDR1 and CDR2 (germline): MNHNS, SASEGT. CDR3 sequence (DNA): TGTGCCAGCAGTGAATGGGTACCAGGGGGCGGGTACGAGCAGTACTTC. As protein: CASSEWVPGGGYEQYF.

This sequence joins TRBV10-3 and TRBJ2-5; 11 bases match TRBD2. V lost 3 bases, J lost 5 bases, and 11 bases stayed unmatched. The CDR3 extends over 17 amino acids. The germline V gene has CDR1 ENHRY and CDR2 SYGVKD. CDR3 coding DNA: TGTGCCATCAGTGATGAAGGAGTAGCGGGGGGGCTGGAGACCCAGTACTTC. It yields the protein CAISDEGVAGGLETQYF.

As DNA, the CDR3 is TGTGCCAGCAGCTTACGTGATTCCTACGAGCAGTACTTC. Encoded protein: CASSLRDSYEQYF. V usage is TRBV5-6 and J usage is TRBJ2-7; D remains unclear. Between the trimmed V and J ends, which lost 2 bases and 1 base, there was a span of 7 bases. The germline gives CDR1 SGHDT, CDR2 YYEEEE. The CDR3 is 13 amino acids.

The chain links TRBV2 to TRBJ2-5; 7 nucleotides align to TRBD2. The CDR3 runs 16 residues. J gave up 1 base and V 1 base, and 6 bases lay outside the gene matches. The germline V gene encodes CDR1 SNHLY and CDR2 FYNNEI. The CDR3 region is CASSEGAGSLQETQYF. CDR3 sequence (DNA): TGTGCCAGCAGTGAAGGAGCGGGGTCCCTCCAAGAGACCCAGTACTTC.

This chain joins TRBV29-1 and TRBJ2-3; 10 nucleotides align to TRBD2. The germline V gene encodes CDR1 SQVTM and CDR2 ANQGSEA. This CDR3 has 13 residues. The junction had 4 bases not matched to a gene; V was cut back by 5 bases and J by 5 bases. The CDR3 reads CSVSGGAGDTQYF. The CDR3 DNA reads TGCAGCGTTAGCGGGGGGGCGGGAGATACGCAGTATTTT.

The V and J genes are TRBV11-2 and TRBJ1-1, with 7 nucleotides matching TRBD1. The ends lost 1 base at V and 5 bases at J; junction bases unmatched: 7. In germline, CDR1 is SGHAT, CDR2 FQNNGV. This CDR3 is built from 15 residues. CDR3 nucleotides: TGTGCCAGCAGCTTAGGGGTGACAGGGTGGACTGAAGCTTTCTTT. Protein product: CASSLGVTGWTEAFF.